This T cell receptor beta chain was sequenced during a study of blood T cell repertoires in COVID-19. On the study more broadly: The United States, Italy and Spain provided the acute and convalescent COVID-19 samples.

Germline V gene lookup returns CDR1 SGHTA and CDR2 FQGNSA. The junction had 10 bases not matched to a gene; V was cut back by 5 bases and J by 5 bases. This CDR3 region has 15 residues. Source study methods: Reference gene primer amplification in the assay estimated nucleated cell counts. Some clones are missing from TCRdb's copy, which holds only in-frame ones; the method was immunoSEQ multiplex PCR. V and J calls and clone size are as listed in that table; D and trimming were resolved from the DNA. The data contain fewer than 500,000 clones, 81% of them singletons. The source material was peripheral blood. This TCR was sampled from a human donor with acute or convalescent COVID-19. The donor label of this sample is uncertain. The V call is TRBV7-2, the J call TRBJ1-1; 8 nucleotides line up with TRBD1. This CDR3 is CASSLIQGVGTEAFF. The CDR3 DNA reads TGTGCCAGCAGCCTTATACAGGGGGTCGGGACTGAAGCTTTCTTT.